The 27 T cell receptor beta chains presented below share a single source sample, sequenced in a study of T-cell reconstitution after alpha-beta-depleted transplantation in children. Unique molecular identifiers were used in preparing the TCRbeta library. A single record per CDR3 protein comes from TCRdb applying MiXCR to the PCR reads. The profile shows approximately 500,000 distinct CDR3 sequences, 25% to 30% of them singletons. The specimen was PBMCs, collected before TCRalphabeta/CD19-depleted stem cell transplant. These receptor sequences come from a boy under two years old with Wiskott-Aldrich syndrome, due to receive a stem cell transplant.

This chain uses TRBV20-1 with TRBJ2-7; 8 bases line up with TRBD2. Germline values: CDR1 DFQATT, CDR2 SNEGSKA (reference sequence). The CDR3 spans 14 residues. The V segment lost 1 base and the J segment 6 bases; nucleotides outside the gene matches: 8. The CDR3 here is CSARVNRLAGEQYF. CDR3 nucleotides: TGCAGTGCTAGAGTAAATCGGCTAGCGGGCGAGCAGTACTTC.

V and J are TRBV5-1 and TRBJ1-1; 8 bases fit TRBD1. The CDR3 contains 16 residues. The V segment lost 4 bases and the J segment 6 bases; nucleotides outside the gene matches: 14. CDR1 SGHRS and CDR2 YFSETQ come from the germline V gene. The CDR3 coding sequence is TGCGCCAGCAGCCTCCGGACAGGGACCCCCTCATCTGAAGCTTTCTTT. It yields the protein CASSLRTGTPSSEAFF.

This rearrangement joins TRBV5-1 to TRBJ2-5; 10 bases match TRBD2. CDR1 is SGHRS, CDR2 YFSETQ, per germline. The CDR3 has 16 amino acids. The junction had 9 bases not matched to a gene; V was cut back by 5 bases and J by 2 bases. The CDR3 protein is CASRDRTSGEQETQYF. The CDR3 DNA reads TGCGCCAGCAGGGACAGGACTAGCGGAGAACAAGAGACCCAGTACTTC.

The chain uses TRBV5-1 and TRBJ2-1; D is ambiguous. Germline lookup yields CDR1 SGHRS and CDR2 YFSETQ. Trimming took 3 bases from V and 7 from J, leaving 23 bases between them. This CDR3 spans 17 amino acids. CDR3 amino acids: CASSSRLGIVLSNEQFF. CDR3 nucleotides: TGCGCCAGCAGCTCTCGACTGGGAATTGTTTTATCGAATGAGCAGTTCTTC.

This clonotype came up a few times. CDR3 in amino acids: CASSWGLPYYEQYF. In DNA form, the CDR3 reads TGTGCCAGCAGCTGGGGGCTTCCTTACTACGAGCAGTACTTC. This chain links TRBV11-2 with TRBJ2-7; perhaps TRBD1 as D (6 bases). V was cut by 4 bases and J by 3 bases, with 13 bases left in between. The CDR3 is 14 amino acids. Looked up from germline, CDR1 is SGHAT and CDR2 is FQNNGV.

This chain uses TRBV20-1 with TRBJ1-5, with D perhaps TRBD1 (6 bases). The CDR3 covers 11 residues. Trimming cost V 6 bases and J 7 bases, with 10 bases left between them. The germline V gene has CDR1 DFQATT and CDR2 SNEGSKA (reference sequence). CDR3 residues: CSAGGGQPQHF. The DNA of the CDR3 is TGCAGTGCGGGAGGGGGGCAGCCCCAGCATTTT.

This sequence joins TRBV28 and TRBJ1-6; TRBD1 is a possible D gene (5 bases). This CDR3 comprises 15 residues. The V gene lost 3 bases and the J gene lost 11 bases, with 17 bases spanning the gap. The germline V gene encodes CDR1 MDHEN and CDR2 SYDVKM. The CDR3 sequence: CASSFMGAGGAPLHF. The CDR3 nucleotides are TGTGCCAGCAGTTTTATGGGCGCCGGGGGGGCACCCCTCCACTTT. Complete variable domain (other parts from reference TRBV28 and TRBJ1-6): DVKVTQSSRYLVKRTGEKVFLECVQDMDHENMFWYRQDPGLGLRLIYFSYDVKMKEKGDIPEGYSVSREKKERFSLILESASTNQTSMYLCASSFMGAGGAPLHFGNGTRLTVT.

This clonotype was found a few times. This sequence joins TRBV5-6 and TRBJ1-1; D remains unclear. V was shortened by 2 bases and J by 8 bases, with 10 bases between the two germline ends. This CDR3 has 12 residues. CDR1 and CDR2 from the germline V gene are SGHDT and YYEEEE. The CDR3 DNA reads TGTGCCAGCAGCTTAACGCGAGGAGAAGCTTTCTTT. As protein: CASSLTRGEAFF.

This clonotype was recorded a few times. The chain uses TRBV9 and TRBJ2-5; tentative D call: TRBD2 (6 bases). The CDR3 length is 14 residues. The germline V and J ends were trimmed by 2 bases and 5 bases, with 13 bases remaining between them. Germline V gene sequence: CDR1 SGDLS, CDR2 YYNGEE. This CDR3 is CASSVEGMTETQYF. In DNA, the CDR3 is TGTGCCAGCAGCGTGGAGGGGATGACGGAGACCCAGTACTTC.

The V gene is TRBV5-1, the J gene TRBJ2-1; D not resolved. Trimming cost V 3 bases and J 4 bases, with 8 bases left between them. The CDR3 runs 13 residues. Germline V CDR1 and CDR2: SGHRS, YFSETQ. The CDR3 here is CASSWGGYNEQFF. Here the CDR3 DNA reads TGCGCCAGCAGCTGGGGTGGATACAATGAGCAGTTCTTC.

The CDR3 region is CSADRARGPGNEQFF. CDR3 in DNA: TGCAGTGCGGACAGAGCTAGGGGGCCCGGCAATGAGCAGTTCTTC. The chain carries TRBV20-1 and TRBJ2-1; 7 bases are a match to TRBD1. V lost 6 bases and J lost 6; bases outside the gene matches: 14. This CDR3 is 15 amino acids long. Germline CDR1 DFQATT, CDR2 SNEGSKA (reference sequence).

This chain links TRBV5-1 with TRBJ2-5; possibly TRBD1 for D (5 bases). This CDR3 region has 14 residues. Trimming removed 4 bases at V and 5 bases at J, with 15 bases between. Germline CDR1 is SGHRS and CDR2 is YFSETQ. CDR3 residues: CASSPFRDGETQYF. For the CDR3, the DNA is TGCGCCAGCAGCCCGTTCAGGGATGGCGAGACCCAGTACTTC.

There are many counts of this clonotype. V usage is TRBV5-1 and J usage is TRBJ2-1; 10 bases agree with TRBD2. V shed 2 bases and J 6 bases; nucleotides not matched to a gene: 5. The CDR3 is 15 amino acids. Germline V gives CDR1 SGHRS, CDR2 YFSETQ. The CDR3 bases are TGCGCCAGCAGCTTATTAGCGGGAGGTATCAATGAGCAGTTCTTC. Translated, it gives CASSLLAGGINEQFF.

This clonotype has a handful of counts. The rearrangement links TRBV5-5 to TRBJ2-1; tentatively, D is TRBD2 (5 bases). The germline gives CDR1 SGHKS, CDR2 YYEKEE (reference sequence). Trimming took 3 bases from V and 10 from J, leaving 8 bases between them. This CDR3 region has 11 residues. The chain's CDR3 is CASSWKREQFF. The CDR3 DNA is TGTGCCAGCAGCTGGAAGCGGGAGCAGTTCTTC.

The chain carries TRBV6-2 or TRBV6-3 and TRBJ2-1; 14 nucleotides agree with TRBD2. Germline lookup yields CDR1 MNHEY and CDR2 SVGEGT. With 2 bases clipped from V and 6 bases from J, the junction kept 15 bases outside the gene matches. CDR3 length: 20 residues. This CDR3 is CASSYGRTSGRPFWGNEQFF. CDR3 nucleotide sequence: TGTGCCAGCAGTTACGGCCGGACTAGCGGGAGGCCATTTTGGGGCAATGAGCAGTTCTTC.

This clonotype occurred a few times. The chain combines TRBV4-1 with TRBJ2-5; D is uncertain. The CDR3 is 14 amino acids. Per the germline V gene, CDR1 is MGHRA and CDR2 is YSYEKL. With 0 bases removed from V and 5 bases from J, the gap between germline ends came to 10 bases. This chain's CDR3 is CASSQDPHRETQYF. Here the CDR3 DNA reads TGCGCCAGCAGCCAAGATCCCCACCGGGAGACCCAGTACTTC.

The rearrangement uses TRBV27 and TRBJ2-7; D is tentatively TRBD1 or TRBD2 (5 bases each). V gave up 5 bases and J gave up 6 bases, with 14 bases separating them. The CDR3 is 13 residues long. Germline CDR1 MNHEY, CDR2 SMNVEV (reference sequence). This CDR3 is CASSVVGGGEQYF. In DNA form, the CDR3 reads TGTGCCAGCAGTGTCGTTGGGGGTGGCGAGCAGTACTTC.

DNA of the CDR3: TGTGCCGGGGGAGGGACCACCGGGGAGCTGTTTTTT. It encodes CAGGGTTGELFF. The V call is TRBV7-9, the J call TRBJ2-2, with TRBD2 matching 7 bases. The V segment lost 11 bases and the J segment 4 bases; nucleotides outside the gene matches: 4. Germline V CDR1 and CDR2: SEHNR, FQNEAQ (reference sequence). The CDR3 sequence is 12 residues long. The variable domain in full, with the rest retrieved from reference TRBV7-9 and TRBJ2-2, is DTGVSQNPRHKITKRGQNVTFRCDPISEHNRLYWYRQTLGQGPEFLTYFQNEAQLEKSRLLSDRFSAERPKGSFSTLEIQRTEQGDSAMYLCAGGGTTGELFFGEGSRLTVL.

The genes are TRBV4-1 and TRBJ2-1, with 9 bases fitting TRBD2. Germline CDR1 is MGHRA and CDR2 is YSYEKL. The length of the CDR3 is 15 residues. V shed 4 bases and J 9 bases; nucleotides not matched to a gene: 10. The CDR3 is CASSPLAGVVGEQFF. The CDR3 bases are TGCGCCAGCAGCCCCTTAGCGGGAGTGGTAGGTGAGCAGTTCTTC.

This sequence joins TRBV6-1 and TRBJ1-5; the D is unclear. V shed 6 bases and J shed 6 bases, with 18 bases lying between them. This CDR3 comprises 15 residues. CDR1 is MNHNS, CDR2 SASEGT, per germline. The CDR3 bases are TGTGCCAGCAGGGCCATTGTTGGGGTCCCTCAGCCCCAGCATTTT. As protein: CASRAIVGVPQPQHF.

The chain has TRBV12-3 or TRBV12-4 and TRBJ2-5; D may be TRBD2 (6 bases). With 7 bases removed from V and 0 bases from J, the gap between germline ends came to 9 bases. The CDR3 length is 13 residues. CDR3 in amino acids: CASTRGYQETQYF. CDR3 bases: TGTGCCAGCACCCGGGGGTACCAAGAGACCCAGTACTTC.

The sample holds a few counts of this clonotype. V gene TRBV27 combines with J gene TRBJ2-1; 7 bases fit TRBD2. This CDR3 contains 14 residues. V shed 5 bases and J 8 bases; nucleotides not matched to a gene: 9. Per germline, CDR1 MNHEY and CDR2 SMNVEV (reference sequence). Written as DNA, the CDR3 is TGTGCCAGCAGTCCCCGGACTAGTTTGGATGAGCAGTTCTTC. Translation: CASSPRTSLDEQFF.

The chain has TRBV7-2 and TRBJ2-7, with D uncertain. The CDR3 covers 12 residues. CDR1 and CDR2 (germline): SGHTA, FQGNSA. Trimming took 3 bases from V and 9 from J, leaving 12 bases between them. In nucleotides, the CDR3 is TGTGCCAGCAGCTTGGCCAGAGACGGGCAGTACTTC. Its protein product is CASSLARDGQYF.

In this sample, this clonotype turned up a few times. The V and J genes are TRBV10-3 and TRBJ2-2; 7 nucleotides align to TRBD2. Germline CDR1 and CDR2: ENHRY and SYGVKD. Trimming removed 0 bases from V and 2 bases from J; junction bases left unmatched: 9. The CDR3 totals 18 residues. The CDR3 sequence: CAISESLAGVGNTGELFF. Here the CDR3 DNA reads TGTGCCATCAGTGAGTCACTGGCGGGAGTAGGTAACACCGGGGAGCTGTTTTTT.

The V call is TRBV5-1, the J call TRBJ1-1; D not certain. Trimming cost V 2 bases and J 10 bases, with 18 bases left between them. Germline loops: CDR1 SGHRS, CDR2 YFSETQ. The CDR3 has 14 amino acids. The CDR3 protein is CASSLSPGSKGAFF. The CDR3 DNA sequence: TGCGCCAGCAGCTTATCTCCCGGGAGCAAGGGAGCTTTCTTT.

The chain uses TRBV12-3 or TRBV12-4 and TRBJ2-2; D tentatively fits TRBD1 or TRBD2 (5 bases each). This CDR3 contains 13 residues. With 7 bases removed from V and 3 bases from J, the gap between germline ends came to 9 bases. DNA for the CDR3: TGTGCCAGCACGGGGACCTACACCGGGGAGCTGTTTTTT. Its translation is CASTGTYTGELFF.

The chain couples TRBV20-1 to TRBJ2-3, with D possibly being TRBD1 or TRBD2 (5 bases each). There are 14 residues in the CDR3. Germline CDR1 DFQATT, CDR2 SNEGSKA (reference sequence). V dropped 5 bases and J dropped 3 bases, with 15 bases sitting between them. The CDR3, as DNA: TGCAGTGCTTCCCCACTTGAGGGGACAGATACGCAGTATTTT. Protein sequence: CSASPLEGTDTQYF.